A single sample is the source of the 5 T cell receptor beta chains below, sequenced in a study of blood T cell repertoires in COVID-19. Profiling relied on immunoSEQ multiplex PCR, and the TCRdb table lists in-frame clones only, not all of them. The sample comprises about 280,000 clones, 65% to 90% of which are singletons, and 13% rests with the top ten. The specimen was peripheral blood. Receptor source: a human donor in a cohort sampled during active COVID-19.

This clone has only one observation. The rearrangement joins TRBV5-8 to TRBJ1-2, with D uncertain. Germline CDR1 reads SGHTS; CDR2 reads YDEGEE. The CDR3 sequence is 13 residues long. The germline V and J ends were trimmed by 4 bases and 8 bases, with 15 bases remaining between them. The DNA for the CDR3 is TGTGCCAGCAGCCCTACACGATCGGGGGGCTACACCTTC. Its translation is CASSPTRSGGYTF.

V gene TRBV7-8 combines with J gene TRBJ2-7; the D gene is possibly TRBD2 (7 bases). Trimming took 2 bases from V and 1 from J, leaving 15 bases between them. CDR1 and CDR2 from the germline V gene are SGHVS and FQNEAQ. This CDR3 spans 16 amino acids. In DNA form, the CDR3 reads TGTGCCAGCAGCTTATTCGGGGGGCCCCTTTCCTACGAGCAGTACTTC. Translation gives CASSLFGGPLSYEQYF.

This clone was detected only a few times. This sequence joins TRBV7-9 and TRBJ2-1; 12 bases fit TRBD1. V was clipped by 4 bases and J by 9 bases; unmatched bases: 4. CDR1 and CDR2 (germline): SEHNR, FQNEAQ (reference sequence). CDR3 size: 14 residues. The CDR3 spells CASSSGTGGLEQFF. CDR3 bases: TGTGCCAGCAGCTCCGGGACAGGGGGCCTTGAGCAGTTCTTC.

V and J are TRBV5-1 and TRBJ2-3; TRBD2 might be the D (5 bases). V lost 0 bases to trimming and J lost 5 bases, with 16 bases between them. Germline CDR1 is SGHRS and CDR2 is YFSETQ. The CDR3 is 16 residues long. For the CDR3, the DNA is TGCGCCAGCAGCTTGGAGGCGGGCCTCCGGAGAGATACGCAGTATTTT. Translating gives CASSLEAGLRRDTQYF.

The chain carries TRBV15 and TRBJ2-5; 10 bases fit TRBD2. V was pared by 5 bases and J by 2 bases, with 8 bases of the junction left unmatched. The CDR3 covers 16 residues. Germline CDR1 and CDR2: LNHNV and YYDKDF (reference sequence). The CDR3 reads CATSRGLLAGQETQYF. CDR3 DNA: TGTGCCACCAGCCGGGGACTACTAGCGGGGCAAGAGACCCAGTACTTC.